A selection of T cell receptor beta chains follows, all from one sample in a study of cytomegalovirus exposure and HLA in healthy donors. Measured with immunoSEQ multiplex PCR; TCRdb has only the in-frame clones, and not every one. The sample contains 90,000 to 130,000 clones, about two thirds of which appear only once. The source material was PBMCs. Receptors were obtained from a young man in good health and CMV-seropositive. Both conserved end residues are part of each CDR3. The D gene is left open where the match is weak. Only some rows state a clone size, as once, few, many or a class for expanded clones.

d_gene: .
abundance: .
v_gene: TRBV10-3
j_gene: TRBJ1-1
CDR3nt: TGTGCCATCAGCCCCAACGGGGAGGTTGGAGGGAACACTGAAGCTTTCTTT
CDR3aa: CAISPNGEVGGNTEAFF

d_gene: TRBD1
abundance: .
v_gene: TRBV18
j_gene: TRBJ1-1
CDR3nt: TGTGCCAGCTCACCAGTTACAGGGGCTGGGACTGAAGCTTTCTTT
CDR3aa: CASSPVTGAGTEAFF

d_gene: .
abundance: few
v_gene: TRBV5-5
j_gene: TRBJ1-1
CDR3nt: TGTGCCAGCAGCTTCCCCGGGGAACAGCTACCGAACACTGAAGCTTTCTTT
CDR3aa: CASSFPGEQLPNTEAFF

d_gene: .
abundance: .
v_gene: TRBV11-2
j_gene: TRBJ1-2
CDR3nt: TGTGCCAGCAGCCCCCTTGCGGGGGAAAACTATGGCTACACCTTC
CDR3aa: CASSPLAGENYGYTF

d_gene: TRBD2
abundance: few
v_gene: TRBV7-3
j_gene: TRBJ2-2
CDR3nt: TGTGCCAGCAGCTTAGGTGGTGGGCTAGCGGGAGAGGCCGGGGAGCTGTTTTTT
CDR3aa: CASSLGGGLAGEAGELFF

d_gene: TRBD1
abundance: .
v_gene: TRBV5-1
j_gene: TRBJ1-2
CDR3nt: TGCGCCAGCACCGGGACAGGGGGCGCCGGGCGCTATGGCTACACCTTC
CDR3aa: CASTGTGGAGRYGYTF

d_gene: TRBD1
abundance: .
v_gene: TRBV7-9
j_gene: TRBJ2-6
CDR3nt: TGTTCCAGCAGCGCCCTCAGGCAGGGGGCGGCCAACGTCCTGACTTTC
CDR3aa: CSSSALRQGAANVLTF

d_gene: TRBD1
abundance: .
v_gene: TRBV9
j_gene: TRBJ1-3
CDR3nt: TGTGCCAGCAGCGACGGGCAGGGGGCAAGGAGGGGAAACACCATATATTTT
CDR3aa: CASSDGQGARRGNTIYF

d_gene: .
abundance: .
v_gene: TRBV6-5
j_gene: TRBJ1-2
CDR3nt: TGTGCCAGCAGTCGCGGCCCCGCTGGTGGCTACACCTTC
CDR3aa: CASSRGPAGGYTF

d_gene: .
abundance: .
v_gene: TRBV9
j_gene: TRBJ2-2
CDR3nt: TGTGCCAGCAGCATCTTCCCGGGGGACACCGGGGAGCTGTTTTTT
CDR3aa: CASSIFPGDTGELFF

d_gene: TRBD1
abundance: .
v_gene: TRBV9
j_gene: TRBJ1-2
CDR3nt: TGTGCCAGCAGCCCGGGGACAGGGTGGAATGGCTACACCTTC
CDR3aa: CASSPGTGWNGYTF

d_gene: .
abundance: .
v_gene: TRBV7-9
j_gene: TRBJ1-1
CDR3nt: TGTGCCAGCAGCTTAGGTTCAGTCGGGGACACTGAAGCTTTCTTT
CDR3aa: CASSLGSVGDTEAFF

d_gene: .
abundance: medium-sized
v_gene: TRBV10-3
j_gene: TRBJ1-1
CDR3nt: TGTGCCATCAGGGCTACAGGGCTTTACACTGAAGCTTTCTTT
CDR3aa: CAIRATGLYTEAFF

d_gene: .
abundance: .
v_gene: TRBV11-2
j_gene: TRBJ2-3
CDR3nt: TGTGCCAGCAGCTCACTAGCCGGAACGCACCAGGGCACAGATACGCAGTATTTT
CDR3aa: CASSSLAGTHQGTDTQYF

d_gene: .
abundance: .
v_gene: TRBV11-2
j_gene: TRBJ1-2
CDR3nt: TGTGCCAGCAGCTCAGACCTCCAGGGTCCCCACTATGGCTACACCTTC
CDR3aa: CASSSDLQGPHYGYTF

d_gene: TRBD1
abundance: .
v_gene: TRBV10-2
j_gene: TRBJ2-7
CDR3nt: TGCGCCAGCAGTGAGACGGGACAGGGAGGGGGGTACGAGCAGTACTTC
CDR3aa: CASSETGQGGGYEQYF

d_gene: .
abundance: .
v_gene: TRBV13
j_gene: TRBJ2-7
CDR3nt: TGTGCCAGCCGGGACACCTCGTGGGGATCCTACGAGCAGTACTTC
CDR3aa: CASRDTSWGSYEQYF

d_gene: .
abundance: few
v_gene: TRBV5-4
j_gene: TRBJ1-2
CDR3nt: TGTGCCAGCAGCTTGAGGCTCACACAGTTCCATCTCGACGGCTACACCTTC
CDR3aa: CASSLRLTQFHLDGYTF

d_gene: TRBD1
abundance: .
v_gene: TRBV18
j_gene: TRBJ1-2
CDR3nt: TGTGCCAGCTCACCTGGACTGGACAGGCATTCTTATGGCTACACCTTC
CDR3aa: CASSPGLDRHSYGYTF

d_gene: .
abundance: .
v_gene: TRBV7-6
j_gene: TRBJ1-1
CDR3nt: TGTGCCAGCAGCCAGGGATCTGAAGCTTTCTTT
CDR3aa: CASSQGSEAFF

d_gene: .
abundance: .
v_gene: TRBV21-1
j_gene: TRBJ2-3
CDR3nt: TGTGCCAGCAGCACCTCCATAGGGATAGCGGGAGGCCGCACAGATACGCAGTATTTT
CDR3aa: CASSTSIGIAGGRTDTQYF

d_gene: TRBD2
abundance: .
v_gene: TRBV6-1
j_gene: TRBJ2-5
CDR3nt: TGTGCCAGCAGTGGGCTAGCGGGAGGTTCCTTCCAAGAGACCCAGTACTTC
CDR3aa: CASSGLAGGSFQETQYF

d_gene: TRBD1
abundance: .
v_gene: TRBV10-3
j_gene: TRBJ1-5
CDR3nt: TGTGCCATCAGTACAGGGGAGGGCAATCAGCCCCAGCATTTT
CDR3aa: CAISTGEGNQPQHF

d_gene: .
abundance: few
v_gene: TRBV7-2
j_gene: TRBJ1-1
CDR3nt: TGTGCCAGCAGCTTAATGGGGGCTTCGAACACTGAAGCTTTCTTT
CDR3aa: CASSLMGASNTEAFF

d_gene: .
abundance: few
v_gene: TRBV11-2
j_gene: TRBJ1-2
CDR3nt: TGTGCCAGCAGCTTGGCTCCGGGAGCCCTTTGGGTGGGCTACACCTTC
CDR3aa: CASSLAPGALWVGYTF

d_gene: .
abundance: .
v_gene: TRBV7-3
j_gene: TRBJ2-2
CDR3nt: TGTGCCAGCAGCCCCGACAGTTCCGGGGAGCTGTTTTTT
CDR3aa: CASSPDSSGELFF

d_gene: TRBD2
abundance: .
v_gene: TRBV5-1
j_gene: TRBJ2-1
CDR3nt: TGCGCCAGCAGCCTGAGCGGGGCGACCCCCAATGAGCAGTTCTTC
CDR3aa: CASSLSGATPNEQFF

d_gene: .
abundance: few
v_gene: TRBV6-5
j_gene: TRBJ2-5
CDR3nt: TGTGCCAGCCTTGACCACATCGGGGGGCCAGAGACCCAGTACTTC
CDR3aa: CASLDHIGGPETQYF

d_gene: .
abundance: .
v_gene: TRBV28
j_gene: TRBJ1-5
CDR3nt: TGTGCCAGCAGTCCGCCGCTGGCTTCAGGGAATAGCAATCAGCCCCAGCATTTT
CDR3aa: CASSPPLASGNSNQPQHF

d_gene: .
abundance: .
v_gene: TRBV19
j_gene: TRBJ1-5
CDR3nt: TGTGCCAGTAGTCCAGGGACACTCGGAGGCAATCAGCCCCAGCATTTT
CDR3aa: CASSPGTLGGNQPQHF

d_gene: TRBD1
abundance: .
v_gene: TRBV27
j_gene: TRBJ1-1
CDR3nt: TGTGCCAGCAGTTTATCAGAGGACAGGGTTAATGAAGCTTTCTTT
CDR3aa: CASSLSEDRVNEAFF

d_gene: TRBD1
abundance: once
v_gene: TRBV27
j_gene: TRBJ1-3
CDR3nt: TGTGCCAGCAGCCGTACAGGGGATCAGGGGCCTGGAAACACCATATATTTT
CDR3aa: CASSRTGDQGPGNTIYF